This T cell receptor beta chain was obtained from a study of cytomegalovirus exposure and HLA in healthy donors. CDR1 and CDR2 (germline): SGHNT, YYREEE (reference sequence). The CDR3 runs 16 residues. Trimming removed 2 bases from V and 6 bases from J, with 21 bases in between. PCR primers comprised 60 Vbeta and 13 Jbeta primers. Generated by immunoSEQ multiplex PCR, the TCRdb table keeps only in-frame clones and is missing some. The profile covers about 160,000 clones, with around 76% appearing a single time and under 2.5% taken by the ten largest. Sequenced sample: PBMCs. The rearrangement joins TRBV5-4 to TRBJ2-7, with D perhaps TRBD1 (6 bases). The sequence was obtained from a female donor in good health and CMV-seronegative. The CDR3 bases are TGTGCCAGCAGCTTACCTAACCAGGGGAGAGAGGGCGAGCAGTACTTC. It encodes CASSLPNQGREGEQYF.